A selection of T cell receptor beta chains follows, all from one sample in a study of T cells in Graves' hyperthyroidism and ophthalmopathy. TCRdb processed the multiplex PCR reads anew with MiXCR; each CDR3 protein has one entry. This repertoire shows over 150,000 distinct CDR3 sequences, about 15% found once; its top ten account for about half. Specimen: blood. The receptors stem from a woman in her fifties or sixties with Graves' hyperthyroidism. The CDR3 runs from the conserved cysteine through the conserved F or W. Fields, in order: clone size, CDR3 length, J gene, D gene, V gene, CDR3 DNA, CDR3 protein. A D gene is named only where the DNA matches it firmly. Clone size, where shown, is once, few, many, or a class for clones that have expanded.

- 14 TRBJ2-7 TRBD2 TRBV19 TGTGCCAGTACACTTAGCGGGAGAATGAGCGAGCAGTACTTC CASTLSGRMSEQYF
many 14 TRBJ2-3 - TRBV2 TGTGCCAGAGGGGGGGTGGGCGAAGGAGATACGCAGTATTTT CARGGVGEGDTQYF
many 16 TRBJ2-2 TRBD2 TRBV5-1 TGCGCCAGCAGCTCGATGCTAGCGGCGAACACCGGGGAGCTGTTTTTT CASSSMLAANTGELFF
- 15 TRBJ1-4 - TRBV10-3 TGTGCCATCAGTGAGTGGAACAGCAAAAATGAAAAACTGTTTTTT CAISEWNSKNEKLFF
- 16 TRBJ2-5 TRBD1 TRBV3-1 TGTGCCAGCAGCCAAGAAGGACAGGGTGGTAGTGAGACCCAGTACTTC CASSQEGQGGSETQYF
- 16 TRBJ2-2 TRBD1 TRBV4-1 TGCGCCAGCAGGGGACTGGGGACAGGTACCCAGCGGGAGCTGTTTTTT CASRGLGTGTQRELFF
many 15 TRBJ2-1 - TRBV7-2 TGTGCCAGCAGCCAGAGGGGCGGTAGCGGCCATGAGCAGTTCTTC CASSQRGGSGHEQFF
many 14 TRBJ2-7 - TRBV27 TGTGCCAGCAGTGGGTTGGGTTCATCCTACGAGCAGTACTTC CASSGLGSSYEQYF
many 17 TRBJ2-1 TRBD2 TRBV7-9 TGTGCCAGCAGTAAAGGTTCAGGGGCTAGCGGGATTTATGAGCAGTTCTTC CASSKGSGASGIYEQFF
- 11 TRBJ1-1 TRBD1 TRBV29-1 TGCAGCGTTGGAGGGGACAGGGCGACTTTCTTT CSVGGDRATFF
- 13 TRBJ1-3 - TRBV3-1 TGTGCCAGCAGCCAGAGATCTGGAAACACCATATATTTT CASSQRSGNTIYF
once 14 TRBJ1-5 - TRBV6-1 TGTGCCAGCAAAGATGGTAGAAGAGTTCAGCCCCAGCATTTT CASKDGRRVQPQHF
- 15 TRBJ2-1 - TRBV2 TGTGCCAGCAGAGACGGACAGAATTACGTCTACGAGCAGTTCTTC CASRDGQNYVYEQFF
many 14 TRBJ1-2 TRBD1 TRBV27 TGTGCCAGCAGCTCCGGGACAGGGCTCTATGGCTACACCTTC CASSSGTGLYGYTF
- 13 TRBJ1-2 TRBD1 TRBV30 TGTGCCTGGGGCGACAGGGCCCTTTCTGGCTACACCTTC CAWGDRALSGYTF
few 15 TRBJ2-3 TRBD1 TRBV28 TGTGCCAGCAGTTTAAGGGACAGGGGGCTTCATACGCAGTATTTT CASSLRDRGLHTQYF
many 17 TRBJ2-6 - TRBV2 TGTGCCAGCAGGGGAGAGACTAGAGTATCCGGGGCCAACGTCCTGACTTTC CASRGETRVSGANVLTF
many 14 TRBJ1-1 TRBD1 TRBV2 TGTGCCAGCAGTAGACAGGGGGCAAACACTGAAGCTTTCTTT CASSRQGANTEAFF
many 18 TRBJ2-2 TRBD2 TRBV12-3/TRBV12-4 TGTGCCAGCTCGTCCACCGGCTTGATAGCGGGAGCTACCGGGGAGCTGTTTTTT CASSSTGLIAGATGELFF
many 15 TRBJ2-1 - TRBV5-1 TGCGCCAGCAGCTTGGCCGGGCAGCTATACAATGAGCAGTTCTTC CASSLAGQLYNEQFF
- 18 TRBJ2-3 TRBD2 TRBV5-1 TGCGCCAGCAGCTTGGCCGTGACTAGCGGGGGGAGGACAGATACGCAGTATTTT CASSLAVTSGGRTDTQYF
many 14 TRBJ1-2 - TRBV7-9 TGTGCCAGCAGCTTGGACAGCCCGGGGCATGGCTACACCTTC CASSLDSPGHGYTF
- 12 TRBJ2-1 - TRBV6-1 TGTGCCAGCAACCTAGGCGGCAATGAGCAGTTCTTC CASNLGGNEQFF
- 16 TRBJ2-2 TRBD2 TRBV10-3 TGTGCCATCAGTGAGTCTGCGGGAGTGAGTCCCGGGGAGCTGTTTTTT CAISESAGVSPGELFF
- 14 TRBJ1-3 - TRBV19 TGTGCCAGTAGTATCCTGGAGCAGGGCGACACCATATATTTT CASSILEQGDTIYF
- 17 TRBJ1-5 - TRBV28 TGTGCCAGCAGTTTATCCTGGGCCGGCGGGGGGTTGGAGCCCCAGCATTTT CASSLSWAGGGLEPQHF